Listed below are T cell receptor beta chains from one sample, sequenced in a study of T cells after posttransplantation cyclophosphamide. The data were produced by immunoSEQ multiplex PCR, yet TCRdb's version contains in-frame clones alone and is incomplete. This table holds around 6,800 clones with no singletons; the top ten claim roughly 5.4%. Sequencing used PBMCs, obtained after an allogeneic stem cell transplant with post-transplant cyclophosphamide. These receptors came from a young adult male patient who received an allogeneic stem cell transplant from an unrelated donor, was CMV-positive, and had acute and chronic GVHD. Part of the T cell pool may stem from the graft donor. The CDR3 runs from the conserved cysteine through the conserved F or W. A D gene is named only where the DNA matches it firmly. Some rows mark clone size as missing; the rest say once, few, many or name a class of expanded clone.

d_call	clone_size	v_call	j_call	cdr3_nt	cdr3_aa
NA	many	TRBV6-5	TRBJ2-7	TGTGCCAGCAGTTACTCCACAGGGAACTACGAGCAGTACTTC	CASSYSTGNYEQYF
NA	NA	TRBV11-3	TRBJ2-1	TGTGCCAGCAGCTTAGATAGGTTGCTGGCGGTCAATGAGCAGTTCTTC	CASSLDRLLAVNEQFF
TRBD1	many	TRBV7-9	TRBJ1-2	TGTGCCAGCAGCATCTCAGACAGGGACGGATATGGCTACACCTTC	CASSISDRDGYGYTF
NA	many	TRBV6-1	TRBJ2-5	TGTGCCAGCAGCCTCTATGGGCTGAGGGAAGAGACCCAGTACTTC	CASSLYGLREETQYF
TRBD1	many	TRBV15	TRBJ1-1	TGTGCCACCAGCAGAGATGAACAGGGGTTGGCTTTCTTT	CATSRDEQGLAFF
TRBD1	NA	TRBV7-9	TRBJ2-2	TGTGCCAGCAGCTCAGGGGGCGCCGACACCGGGGAGCTGTTTTTT	CASSSGGADTGELFF
NA	many	TRBV19	TRBJ1-2	TGTGCCAGTAGTATATCCAGCGGCTATGGCTACACCTTC	CASSISSGYGYTF
TRBD1	NA	TRBV2	TRBJ1-1	TGTGCCAGCAGTGAGTGGACAGGGCAAGCTTTCTTT	CASSEWTGQAFF
TRBD1	medium-sized	TRBV2	TRBJ2-7	TGTGCCAGTCCGGGACAGGTCGTTGGCTCCGAGCAGTACTTC	CASPGQVVGSEQYF
TRBD2	few	TRBV30	TRBJ2-1	TGTGCCTGGAGTGTACGAACCCCCCCACTAGCGGGGGAGAATTACAATGAGCAGTTCTTC	CAWSVRTPPLAGENYNEQFF
TRBD1	medium-sized	TRBV19	TRBJ1-3	TGTGCCAGTAGCCTCGGACAGGCGCACTCTGGAAACACCATATATTTT	CASSLGQAHSGNTIYF
NA	many	TRBV7-2	TRBJ2-1	TGTGCCAGCAGCCCACAAAACAATGAGCAGTTCTTC	CASSPQNNEQFF
TRBD2	medium-sized	TRBV18	TRBJ2-1	TGTGCCAGCTCACCACCGGTGACGGGAGGACCGGATTCCTACAATGAGCAGTTCTTC	CASSPPVTGGPDSYNEQFF
NA	many	TRBV9	TRBJ1-2	TGTGCCAGCAGCGTAGACCAGGAAACTAACTATGGCTACACCTTC	CASSVDQETNYGYTF
TRBD1	medium-sized	TRBV5-8	TRBJ2-2	TGTGCCAGCAGCTTGGGGACAGGGGGCGTTGGCACCGGGGAGCTGTTTTTT	CASSLGTGGVGTGELFF
TRBD1	many	TRBV9	TRBJ2-2	TGTGCCAGCAGCGTAGAGACAGGGGGCACCGGGGAGCTGTTTTTT	CASSVETGGTGELFF
TRBD1	many	TRBV4-1	TRBJ1-2	TGCGCCAGCAGCCAAGATCGGGCAGGGGGGCTCGGCTACACCTTC	CASSQDRAGGLGYTF
NA	many	TRBV19	TRBJ1-6	TGTGCCAGTAGTTTCCAGGGAGGTTCACCCCTCCACTTT	CASSFQGGSPLHF
NA	many	TRBV9	TRBJ1-1	TGTGCCAGCAGCGTCGGGGGGGCGCAGGACACTGAAGCTTTCTTT	CASSVGGAQDTEAFF
NA	many	TRBV5-5	TRBJ1-4	TGTGCCAGCAGCTTGAGGGCAGGAGGTGGAAAACTGTTTTTT	CASSLRAGGGKLFF
NA	many	TRBV5-4	TRBJ1-6	TGTGCCAGCAGCTTGGCAGGGGACCATTCACCCCTCCACTTT	CASSLAGDHSPLHF
TRBD1	NA	TRBV9	TRBJ1-1	TGTGCCAGCAGCGTAGGTCCGACAGGGACGAACACTGAAGCTTTCTTT	CASSVGPTGTNTEAFF
NA	medium-sized	TRBV6-5	TRBJ2-7	TGTGCCAGCAGTTACTCGACCGGAGTCTACGAGCAGTACTTC	CASSYSTGVYEQYF
NA	medium-sized	TRBV20-1	TRBJ1-1	TGCAGTGCTTCACAAAAAGCTGAAGCTTTCTTT	CSASQKAEAFF
NA	many	TRBV2	TRBJ1-1	TGTGCCAGCAGTGAATCAGGACACATGAACACTGAAGCTTTCTTT	CASSESGHMNTEAFF
NA	many	TRBV4-2	TRBJ2-1	TGTGCCAGCAGCCAAGACAGGACTATCGATGAGCAGTTCTTC	CASSQDRTIDEQFF
NA	many	TRBV6-1	TRBJ2-2	TGTGCCAGCAGTGAAATTGGCATCGGGGAGCTGTTTTTT	CASSEIGIGELFF
NA	many	TRBV6-5	TRBJ2-7	TGTGCCAGCAGTTCCCTCTGGGGGGATACCTACGAGCAGTACTTC	CASSSLWGDTYEQYF